This T cell receptor (beta chain) was retrieved from a study of OX40 agonist ivuxolimab in advanced cancers. CDR1 and CDR2 from the germline V gene are SGHTA and FQGTGA. V was shortened by 1 base and J by 0 bases, with 3 bases between the two germline ends. The CDR3 runs 13 residues. Whole-study results and caveats: Partial responders at 0.1-3.0 mg/kg showed near-lowest clonal expansion.

Assay: immunoSEQ multiplex PCR; the TCRdb copy retains only in-frame clones and omits some. This table has roughly 67,000 clones, 92% appearing once. With respect to this clone: The antigen remains undetermined.

V and J are TRBV7-3 and TRBJ2-5; D call uncertain. This clonotype originated in an adult with an advanced solid tumor such as melanoma, head and neck, liver or kidney cancer. This specimen was CD4+ or CD8+ T cells sorted from blood, taken in a trial of the OX40 agonist ivuxolimab. The CDR3 region has the DNA TGTGCCAGCAGCTTAATCGACCAAGAGACCCAGTACTTC. Protein: CASSLIDQETQYF.